A single sample is the source of the 29 T cell receptor beta chains below, sequenced in a study of read filtering for tumor transcriptome and immune sequencing. The library was built from about 400 ng RNA with molecular barcoded adaptors for alpha/delta and beta/gamma chains. MiXCR, applied by TCRdb to the reads, yields one record per CDR3 protein. The table records approximately 58,000 distinct CDR3 sequences, approximately 13% of them present only once. The sample consisted of a population of CD138-negative cells sorted from bone marrow. These receptors were collected from a donor aged 40 or older with multiple myeloma.

This clonotype was seen repeatedly, ten times or more. The genes are TRBV29-1 and TRBJ2-2, with 7 positions matching TRBD2. The CDR3 loop spans 15 amino acids. Germline values: CDR1 SQVTM, CDR2 ANQGSEA. V lost 6 bases to trimming and J lost 4 bases; unmatched junction nucleotides: 11. The CDR3 DNA sequence: TGCAGCGTACTAAGGGGAGGGGACCTCACCGGGGAGCTGTTTTTT. It yields the protein CSVLRGGDLTGELFF.

In this sample, this clonotype turned up a few times. The junction shows a germline mismatch at one end, possibly a read error. The V gene is TRBV28, the J gene TRBJ1-5, with 9 positions matching TRBD1. The CDR3 length is 15 residues. Per germline, CDR1 MDHEN and CDR2 SYDVKM. The CDR3 is CASRTGTGRNQPQRF. The CDR3, as DNA: TGTGCCAGCAGAACCGGGACAGGGCGGAATCAGCCCCAGCGTTTT.

In regard to this clonotype: A read error is possible here, since a much larger clone lies one base away. This chain uses TRBV10-1 with TRBJ2-1; TRBD2 agrees at 10 bases. CDR1 WNHNN and CDR2 SYGVQD come from the germline V gene (reference sequence). Trimming cost V 4 bases and J 12 bases; bases outside gene matches: 18. The CDR3 covers 17 residues. As DNA, the CDR3 is TGCGCCAGCAGTGTGGAGGATAGCGGGGGGTCCTTCGGTGGGCAGTTCTTC. It specifies CASSVEDSGGSFGGQFF.

This clonotype was seen at least ten times. The genes are TRBV5-1 and TRBJ2-7; D is possibly TRBD2 (6 bases). The CDR3 contains 15 residues. Germline CDR1 SGHRS, CDR2 YFSETQ. Trimming took off 0 bases at V and 4 bases at J, with 14 bases between the two ends. The CDR3, as DNA: TGCGCCAGCAGCTTGGTGGGGGGTCGACGGTACGAGCAGTACTTC. Protein: CASSLVGGRRYEQYF.

This clonotype has at least ten counts. The rearrangement uses TRBV20-1 and TRBJ2-7; the match to TRBD1 covers 7 bases. Germline V gene lookup returns CDR1 DFQATT and CDR2 SNEGSKA (reference sequence). V lost 6 bases to trimming and J lost 2 bases; unmatched junction nucleotides: 7. The CDR3 loop spans 13 amino acids. In nucleotides, the CDR3 is TGCAGTGCCGGTCGACAGGGCACCTACGAGCAGTACTTC. Protein sequence: CSAGRQGTYEQYF.

This clonotype was counted a few times. J is TRBJ1-4 and V is TRBV4-1; 7 nucleotides match TRBD1. The CDR3 has 12 amino acids. Trimming took 4 bases from V and 12 from J; bases not matched to a gene: 5. The germline V gene encodes CDR1 MGHRA and CDR2 YSYEKL. CDR3 amino acids: CASSRQTGELFF. CDR3 sequence (DNA): TGCGCCAGCAGCCGGCAAACAGGGGAACTGTTTTTT.

CDR3 in amino acids: CSARGTGVNEQYF. In DNA form, the CDR3 reads TGCAGTGCTAGAGGGACAGGGGTAAATGAGCAGTACTTC. The chain recombines TRBV20-1 with TRBJ2-7, with 9 bases that match TRBD1. Germline CDR1 is DFQATT and CDR2 is SNEGSKA (reference sequence). The CDR3 totals 13 residues. Germline trimming cut 1 base from V and 7 bases from J; bases unmatched to any gene: 5.

This clonotype was observed many times. DNA of the CDR3: TGTGCCAGCAGCTCAATCGAACAGGGGTACAATGAAAAACTGTTTTTT. Its protein product is CASSSIEQGYNEKLFF. The V gene is TRBV7-6, the J gene TRBJ1-4; 7 nucleotides align to TRBD1. V gave up 4 bases and J gave up 5 bases; unmatched junction bases: 10. The germline CDR1 and CDR2 sequences are SGHVS and FNYEAQ. The CDR3 consists of 16 residues.

The table lists this clonotype with many counts. This chain links TRBV3-1 with TRBJ1-1, with a tentative D call TRBD1 (6 bases). CDR1 LGHDT and CDR2 YNNKEL come from the germline V gene (reference sequence). The length of the CDR3 is 11 residues. V dropped 3 bases and J dropped 8 bases, with 7 bases sitting between them. The CDR3: CASSHGTEAFF. The CDR3 nucleotides read TGTGCCAGCAGCCATGGGACAGAAGCTTTCTTT. The variable domain in full, completed from reference TRBV3-1 and TRBJ1-1, reads DTAVSQTPKYLVTQMGNDKSIKCEQNLGHDTMYWYKQDSKKFLKIMFSYNNKELIINETVPNRFSPKSPDKAHLNLHINSLELGDSAVYFCASSHGTEAFFGQGTRLTVV.

This clonotype was seen a few times. This chain connects TRBV20-1 to TRBJ2-7; 11 bases agree with TRBD2. CDR3 length: 15 amino acids. Losses at the gene ends were 5 bases for V and 3 bases for J; bases not matched to a gene: 9. Germline CDR1 reads DFQATT; CDR2 reads SNEGSKA (reference sequence). The CDR3 bases are TGCAGTGCTGGCCCTCTAGCGGGGGGTTACTACGAGCAGTACTTC. This gives the protein CSAGPLAGGYYEQYF.

This clonotype was seen ten or more times. The rearrangement links TRBV15 to TRBJ1-1, with 7 bases that match TRBD1. CDR1 and CDR2 (germline): LNHNV, YYDKDF (reference sequence). The V segment lost 6 bases and the J segment 4 bases; nucleotides outside the gene matches: 5. The CDR3 sequence is 13 residues long. The CDR3 nucleotides read TGTGCCACCAGACAGGGGTACGGCACTGAAGCTTTCTTT. Translating it yields CATRQGYGTEAFF.

This clonotype was seen many times. V gene TRBV11-2 combines with J gene TRBJ1-1; no definite D call. This CDR3 contains 15 residues. V shed 1 base and J shed 1 base, with 10 bases lying between them. Germline V gene data show CDR1 as SGHAT and CDR2 as FQNNGV. CDR3 DNA sequence: TGTGCCAGCAGCTTAGTGGTGAGTGCGAACACTGAAGCTTTCTTT. Protein product: CASSLVVSANTEAFF.

On this clonotype: With a much larger clone just one base away, this may be a read error. J is TRBJ2-2 and V is TRBV9; 8 nucleotides match TRBD2. With V trimmed by 5 bases and J by 10 bases, 10 bases remained unmatched. The length of the CDR3 is 14 residues. The germline CDR1 and CDR2 sequences are SGDLS and YYNGEE. CDR3 DNA: TGTGCCAGCAGTGCCGGGAGGGTTCCCGAGGAGCTGTTTTTT. This translates into CASSAGRVPEELFF. The full variable domain, in which reference TRBV9 and TRBJ2-2 provide the parts outside the CDR3, is DSGVTQTPKHLITATGQRVTLRCSPRSGDLSVYWYQQSLDQGLQFLIQYYNGEERAKGNILERFSAQQFPDLHSELNLSSLELGDSALYFCASSAGRVPEELFFGEGSRLTVL.

This chain uses TRBV5-4 with TRBJ2-4, with 7 bases fitting TRBD1. Germline CDR1 is SGHNT and CDR2 is YYREEE (reference sequence). This CDR3 is 14 amino acids long. The J segment lost 5 bases and the V segment lost 4 bases, leaving 6 bases of the junction unmatched. The CDR3 region has the DNA TGTGCCAGCAGCCACAGACAGGGCGAAAACATTCAGTACTTC. Amino acids: CASSHRQGENIQYF. Filled out from reference TRBV5-4 and TRBJ2-4, the complete variable domain reads ETGVTQSPTHLIKTRGQQVTLRCSSQSGHNTVSWYQQALGQGPQFIFQYYREEENGRGNFPPRFSGLQFPNYSSELNVNALELDDSALYLCASSHRQGENIQYFGAGTRLSVL.

This clonotype was detected ten times or more. The V and J genes are TRBV18 and TRBJ2-3; D remains unclear. Trimming shortened V by 0 bases and J by 0 bases, and 10 bases separated the two germline ends. The germline V gene has CDR1 KGHSH and CDR2 LQKENI. This CDR3 is built from 16 residues. CDR3 bases: TGTGCCAGCTCACCACCACAGATACCTAGCACAGATACGCAGTATTTT. It translates to CASSPPQIPSTDTQYF. Based on the CDR3 plus reference TRBV18 and TRBJ2-3, the full variable domain is NAGVMQNPRHLVRRRGQEARLRCSPMKGHSHVYWYRQLPEEGLKFMVYLQKENIIDESGMPKERFSAEFPKEGPSILRIQQVVRGDSAAYFCASSPPQIPSTDTQYFGPGTRLTVL.

The sample holds many counts of this clonotype. The chain uses TRBV7-3 and TRBJ1-6; no reliable D call. The CDR3 is 16 residues long. Trimming pared 0 bases from V and 5 bases from J, leaving 11 bases between. Germline CDR1 and CDR2: SGHTA and FQGTGA. In DNA form, the CDR3 reads TGTGCCAGCAGCTTAACTGCAGACATCAATAATTCACCCCTCCACTTT. This codes for CASSLTADINNSPLHF.

This clonotype has just a few counts. This chain links TRBV20-1 with TRBJ1-3; 10 bases map to TRBD1. This CDR3 spans 20 amino acids. From germline, CDR1 is DFQATT and CDR2 SNEGSKA (reference sequence). Trimming cost V 6 bases and J 3 bases; bases outside gene matches: 23. The CDR3 loop is CSARKPTGGGLLYGGNTIYF. The CDR3 DNA reads as TGCAGTGCCCGTAAGCCGACAGGGGGCGGTTTGCTCTATGGTGGAAACACCATATATTTT.

This clonotype was seen ten or more times. The chain joins TRBV6-1 to TRBJ2-6; D is unresolved. In germline, CDR1 is MNHNS, CDR2 SASEGT. The CDR3 length is 13 residues. The germline V and J ends were trimmed by 7 bases and 0 bases, with 4 bases remaining between them. DNA of the CDR3: TGTGCCAGCAATCCCTCTGGGGCCAACGTCCTGACTTTC. It translates to CASNPSGANVLTF.

This clonotype was recorded at least ten times. The chain combines TRBV20-1 with TRBJ1-5; no clear D gene. The CDR3 is made up of 12 amino acids. Germline CDR1 is DFQATT and CDR2 is SNEGSKA (reference sequence). Trimming removed 5 bases at V and 12 bases at J, with 17 bases between. Here the CDR3 reads CSALTPNKFQHF. The CDR3, as DNA: TGCAGTGCTTTAACCCCAAACAAATTCCAGCATTTT.

This clonotype is deemed medium-sized. This chain connects TRBV29-1 to TRBJ2-1; 7 bases match TRBD1. The CDR3 is 11 amino acids. Per germline, CDR1 SQVTM and CDR2 ANQGSEA. With 7 bases clipped from V and 11 bases from J, the junction kept 8 bases outside the gene matches. CDR3 DNA sequence: TGCAGCGCTATAACAGGGGTAAAGCAGTTCTTC. Translating it yields CSAITGVKQFF.

This clonotype was seen ten or more times. This rearrangement joins TRBV20-1 to TRBJ2-2; 11 bases are a match to TRBD1. This CDR3 contains 14 residues. Looked up from germline, CDR1 is DFQATT and CDR2 is SNEGSKA (reference sequence). The junction had 4 bases not matched to a gene; V was cut back by 5 bases and J by 5 bases. CDR3 coding DNA: TGCAGTGCTGGACAGGGGGCCCCTACCGGGGAGCTGTTTTTT. Translation gives CSAGQGAPTGELFF.

This clonotype was detected ten times or more. The chain joins TRBV6-5 to TRBJ2-3, with D possibly matching TRBD2 (6 bases). The V and J ends lost 8 bases and 1 base respectively, with 13 bases between them. This CDR3 region has 14 residues. CDR1 is MNHEY, CDR2 SVGAGI, per germline. This chain's CDR3 is CASARDSGTDTQYF. The CDR3, as DNA: TGTGCCAGCGCTCGGGACTCAGGCACAGATACGCAGTATTTT.

This clonotype was recorded at least ten times. This chain uses TRBV29-1 with TRBJ2-1; D is perhaps TRBD2 (6 bases). CDR1 and CDR2 (germline): SQVTM, ANQGSEA. This CDR3 is 14 amino acids long. Trimming stripped 7 bases from V and 4 bases from J, with 17 bases between. As DNA, the CDR3 is TGCAGCGCCGTGAGGTGGGGGGTTTACAATGAGCAGTTCTTC. Translating it yields CSAVRWGVYNEQFF.

This chain links TRBV18 with TRBJ2-2; 9 nucleotides agree with TRBD1. Losses at the gene ends were 5 bases for V and 0 bases for J; bases not matched to a gene: 4. Germline lookup yields CDR1 KGHSH and CDR2 LQKENI. The CDR3 totals 16 residues. The CDR3 nucleotides are TGTGCCAGCTCAGAGACAGGGGGGACGAACACCGGGGAGCTGTTTTTT. Its protein is CASSETGGTNTGELFF.

In this sample, this clonotype turned up many times. The J gene is TRBJ1-5, the V gene TRBV20-1; 8 nucleotides align to TRBD1. CDR1 is DFQATT, CDR2 SNEGSKA, per germline (reference sequence). The CDR3 is made up of 16 amino acids. Trimming cost V 5 bases and J 1 base; bases outside gene matches: 10. As DNA, the CDR3 is TGCAGTGCTCCACTTAAAGACAGGGGAAGCAATCAGCCCCAGCATTTT. Amino acids: CSAPLKDRGSNQPQHF.

This clonotype was seen many times. The chain joins TRBV5-6 to TRBJ2-1, with 7 bases that match TRBD1. Trimming took 3 bases from V and 8 from J; bases not matched to a gene: 8. Germline V gene data show CDR1 as SGHDT and CDR2 as YYEEEE. This CDR3 contains 14 residues. The CDR3 region has the DNA TGTGCCAGCAGCTCCCTCCGAGGGGGCGATGAGCAGTTCTTC. This sequence encodes CASSSLRGGDEQFF.

Regarding this clonotype: This may stem from a read error, because a much larger clone lies one nucleotide away. The V and J genes are TRBV30 and TRBJ1-5; D gene unclear. The CDR3 loop spans 15 amino acids. Germline CDR1 and CDR2: GTSNPN and SVGIG (reference sequence). The CDR3 nucleotides read TGTGCCTGGAGTGTTGGGATAGATAGCAATCTGCCCCAGCATTTT. Encoded protein: CAWSVGIDSNLPQHF. Complete variable domain (other parts from reference TRBV30 and TRBJ1-5): SQTIHQWPATLVQPVGSPLSLECTVEGTSNPNLYWYRQAAGRGLQLLFYSVGIGQISSEVPQNLSASRPQDRQFILSSKKLLLSDSGFYLCAWSVGIDSNLPQHFGDGTRLSIL.

Concerning this clonotype: With a much larger clone just one base away, this may be a read error. This sequence joins TRBV2 and TRBJ2-3; a possible D gene is TRBD2 (6 bases). The CDR3 has 17 amino acids. V was trimmed by 3 bases and J by 2 bases, leaving 18 bases between them. Germline values: CDR1 SNHLY, CDR2 FYNNEI. CDR3 sequence (DNA): TGTGCCAGCAGTGATTTCGCTACCGGGGGAACCACAGATACGCAGTATTTT. Translated, it gives CASSDFATGGTTDTQYF.

This clonotype was counted many times. The gene calls are TRBV12-3 or TRBV12-4 and TRBJ1-5; 9 bases are a match to TRBD1. The CDR3 has 17 amino acids. V lost 5 bases, J lost 7 bases, and 15 bases stayed unmatched. CDR3 sequence (DNA): TGTGCCAGCAGTCCAAACCTTGGGACAGGGAAGATGCAGCCCCAGCATTTT. This encodes CASSPNLGTGKMQPQHF.